Detailed here is one T cell receptor (beta chain). Its antigen remains unidentified. Amplification yielded TCR beta CDR3 regions, with RNA transcripts as the source. The study used the HTBI primer set for a first-round RT-PCR of the TCR CDR3. TCRdb passed the multiplex PCR reads through MiXCR, listing each CDR3 protein once. The sample has about 250,000 distinct CDR3 sequences, approximately 21% seen once. Uncontrolled infection, other autoimmune disease, pregnancy or lactation disqualified patients from enrolment. This sample stems from a study of T cells in Graves' hyperthyroidism and ophthalmopathy. Findings and limits, study-wide: Most expanded thyroid clonotypes above 0.001 also appeared in blood. A model of 13 V-J pairs discriminated ophthalmopathy from stable hyperthyroidism. Prediction of ophthalmopathy progression came a median roughly 6.4 months pre-onset.

Germline values: CDR1 SEHNR, CDR2 FQNEAQ (reference sequence). V lost 5 bases, J lost 5 bases, and 8 bases stayed unmatched. The CDR3 runs to 16 residues. The J gene is TRBJ2-2, the V gene TRBV7-9, with 10 bases lining up with TRBD1. The material sequenced was blood. The sequence was collected from a man in his thirties or forties with Graves' ophthalmopathy. The CDR3 spells CASSQRDRGDTGELFF. The CDR3, as DNA: TGTGCCAGCAGCCAAAGGGACAGGGGAGATACCGGGGAGCTGTTTTTT.